The 20 T cell receptor beta chains below come from one sample, sequenced in a study of tissue T cells after allogeneic stem cell transplantation. Time point given: mouse harvest day 7 after allogeneic transplant. Mouse grafts combined 10^7 T-cell-depleted bone marrow cells with 10^6 splenic CD5+ T cells. Using immunoSEQ multiplex PCR, the repertoire was profiled, and TCRdb retains in-frame clones only, with some absent. Of several thousand clones in the sample, approximately 50% were seen once. Material: gut tissue. Every receptor here comes from a female BALB/c mouse given C57BL/6 T cells with graft-versus-host disease after an allogeneic hematopoietic cell transplant.

As for this clone: The listed genes are named as in mouse. Sequencing ends 1 residue short of the CDR3 end; the germline J gene provides the rest. The gene calls are TRBV16 and TRBJ1-1; D is perhaps TRBD1 (5 bases). With 4 bases removed from V and 1 base from J, the gap between germline ends came to 7 bases. This CDR3 has 13 amino acids. In germline, CDR1 is SGHSA, CDR2 FRNQAP. CDR3 DNA (partial): TGTGCAAGCAGCTCCCAGGGAAACACAGAAGTCTTC. This sequence encodes CASSSQGNTEVF. The CDR3 in full is CASSSQGNTEVFF. Based on the CDR3 plus reference TRBV16 and TRBJ1-1, the full variable domain is NAGVIQTPRHKVTGKGQEATLWCEPISGHSAVFWYRQTIVQGLEFLTYFRNQAPIDDSGMPKERFSAQMPNQSHSTLKIQSTQPQDSAVYLCASSSQGNTEVFFGKGTRLTVV.

On this clone itself: Any gene name here is a mouse gene name. The read ends 1 residue shy of where the CDR3 ends; the end is completed using the germline J gene. This chain connects TRBV3 to TRBJ2-3; the D gene is possibly TRBD2 (7 bases). The CDR3 is made up of 15 amino acids. The V gene's germline CDR1 is SNHLY and CDR2 FYNGKV (reference sequence). Trimming shortened V by 2 bases and J by 4 bases, and 13 bases separated the two germline ends. Here the CDR3 reads CASSLLPGGPETLYF. The CDR3 bases that were read are TGTGCCAGCAGCTTACTCCCTGGGGGCCCAGAAACGCTGTAT.

This clone is deemed medium-sized. Gene names denote mouse genes. The read finishes 1 residue shy of the CDR3 end, and the germline J gene is used to complete it. The J gene is TRBJ2-7, the V gene TRBV16, with D possibly called TRBD1 or TRBD2 (5 bases each). Trimming cost V 1 base and J 5 bases, with 9 bases left between them. There are 13 residues in the CDR3. The germline gives CDR1 SGHSA, CDR2 FRNQAP. The sequenced part of the CDR3 DNA is TGTGCAAGCAGCTTAGGGGGCGTGGATGAACAGTAC. It yields the protein CASSLGGVDEQY. The entire CDR3 is CASSLGGVDEQYF.

Comment on this clone: Gene labels here are mouse ones. The read terminates 1 residue before the CDR3 end, so the remaining end is supplied by the germline J gene. This chain links TRBV16 with TRBJ2-1; the D gene is possibly TRBD1 (6 bases). This CDR3 region has 16 residues. Per the germline V gene, CDR1 is SGHSA and CDR2 is FRNQAP. Trimming shortened V by 0 bases and J by 7 bases, and 16 bases separated the two germline ends. CDR3 in amino acids: CASSLDRTVSLAEQFF. The sequenced part of the CDR3 DNA is TGTGCAAGCAGCTTAGATAGGACAGTCAGCCTGGCTGAGCAGTTC.

This clone was seen more than once but under ten times. Gene names are the mouse ones. From the germline J gene comes the end of the CDR3, since the read stops 1 residue before it. Different DNA sequences within this sample yield the same CDR3. The gene calls are TRBV26 and TRBJ2-7; tentative D call: TRBD2 (6 bases). The V gene lost 2 bases and the J gene lost 3 bases, with 8 bases spanning the gap. The germline CDR1 and CDR2 sequences are KGHPV and FQNQEV (reference sequence). The CDR3 is 13 amino acids. This CDR3 reads CASSLPGVYEQYF. Incomplete CDR3 DNA: TGTGCCAGCAGTCTGCCTGGGGTCTATGAACAGTAC.

This clone was recorded once. The gene symbols are mouse symbols. Read sequence stops 1 residue before the CDR3 end, and the germline J gene provides the missing end. The rearrangement links TRBV26 to TRBJ2-2; a possible D gene is TRBD1 (5 bases). Per the germline V gene, CDR1 is KGHPV and CDR2 is FQNQEV (reference sequence). There are 15 residues in the CDR3. Deletions cut 3 bases from V and 0 bases from J, with 8 bases between. The part of the CDR3 DNA that was read is TGTGCCAGCAGTCTCCAGGGAGCAAACACCGGGCAGCTCTAC. Protein: CASSLQGANTGQLY. The complete CDR3 protein is CASSLQGANTGQLYF.

Turning to this clone: The listed genes are named as in mouse. Read coverage stops 1 residue before the CDR3 terminus; the germline J gene supplies the remainder. The chain combines TRBV1 with TRBJ1-1; the D gene is possibly TRBD1 (5 bases). The CDR3 covers 14 residues. Germline V gene data show CDR1 as NSQYPW and CDR2 as LRSPGD (reference sequence). V lost 6 bases to trimming and J lost 3 bases, with 14 bases between them. CDR3: CTCRRSGADTEVFF. Partial CDR3 DNA: TGCACCTGCAGGAGGAGTGGGGCTGACACAGAAGTCTTC.

On this clone: Gene names follow the mouse nomenclature. Read sequence stops 1 residue before the CDR3 end, and the germline J gene provides the missing end. This chain links TRBV26 with TRBJ1-2; a possible D gene is TRBD1 (6 bases). Between the trimmed V and J ends, which lost 8 bases and 1 base, there was a span of 8 bases. This CDR3 is built from 12 residues. CDR1 is KGHPV and CDR2 is FQNQEV in the germline V gene (reference sequence). The DNA read from the CDR3 is TGTGCCAGCGGGGACATAAACTCCGACTACACC. Protein sequence: CASGDINSDYT. The whole CDR3 protein is CASGDINSDYTF.

This clone is medium-sized (0.01 to 0.1%). Gene names follow the mouse nomenclature. The read is 1 residue too short to cover the CDR3 end, so that end is filled in from the germline J gene. The rearrangement links TRBV26 to TRBJ2-1; unclear D gene. Germline lookup yields CDR1 KGHPV and CDR2 FQNQEV (reference sequence). The CDR3 has 13 residues. V was pared by 6 bases and J by 1 base, with 7 bases between. Incomplete CDR3 DNA: TGTGCCAGCAGCCCGGACAACTATGCTGAGCAGTTC. It translates to CASSPDNYAEQF. The complete CDR3 sequence is CASSPDNYAEQFF.

With respect to this clone: Gene names and germline match the mouse. Coverage ceases 1 residue before the CDR3 finishes, and the germline J gene fills in the end. V and J are TRBV26 and TRBJ1-5; D gene ambiguous. The CDR3 spans 14 residues. Trimming removed 6 bases from V and 0 bases from J, with 9 bases in between. Germline V gene data show CDR1 as KGHPV and CDR2 as FQNQEV (reference sequence). CDR3 in amino acids: CASSLTNNNQAPLF. The sequenced part of the CDR3 DNA is TGTGCCAGCAGCCTGACAAATAACAACCAGGCTCCGCTT.

Points on this clone: Gene names are mouse gene names. Coverage ceases 1 residue before the CDR3 finishes, and the germline J gene fills in the end. The gene calls are TRBV15 and TRBJ1-1, with D tentatively TRBD1 (6 bases). Germline V gene sequence: CDR1 SGHND, CDR2 FRSKSL. The CDR3 sequence is 14 residues long. The V end lost 5 bases, the J end lost 0 bases, and 10 bases lay between the germline ends. CDR3 protein: CASSPGHPNTEVFF. The covered CDR3 bases are TGTGCCAGCAGTCCGGGACACCCAAACACAGAAGTCTTC. Together with reference TRBV15 and TRBJ1-1, the CDR3 gives the full variable domain: DAGVTQTPRHEVAEKGQTIILKCEPVSGHNDLFWYRQTKIQGLELLSYFRSKSLMEDGGAFKDRFKAEMLNSSFSTLKIQPTEPKDSAVYLCASSPGHPNTEVFFGKGTRLTVV.

A word on this clone: Mouse germline and gene names are used. CDR3 residues: CASTGQAEVFF. CDR3 DNA, as far as it was read: TGTGCTAGCACGGGACAGGCAGAAGTCTTC. The chain combines TRBV29 with TRBJ1-1; 8 bases agree with TRBD1. Read sequence stops 1 residue before the CDR3 end, and the germline J gene provides the missing end. Per the germline V gene, CDR1 is MSHET and CDR2 is SYDVDS. The V and J ends lost 7 bases and 6 bases, in that order; junction bases with no gene match: 1. This CDR3 contains 11 residues.

Concerning this clone: Gene names refer to mouse genes. The CDR3 goes on 1 residue after the read ends, and that part is filled in from the germline J gene. This chain joins TRBV23 and TRBJ2-7; the table names TRBD2, a call not compared with the DNA. CDR1 is KGHTA, CDR2 FQNQQP, per germline. The CDR3 sequence is 12 residues long. The CDR3 sequence is CSSRTGGREQYF. CDR3 bases read: TGCTCCAGCCGGACTGGGGGTCGTGAACAGTAC.

To note about this clone: Mouse names are used for the genes. The read gets to within 1 residue of the CDR3 end, and the germline J gene fills in the rest. The V and J genes are TRBV13-2 and TRBJ2-1; TRBD2 agrees at 9 bases. The CDR3 contains 14 residues. Germline-derived CDR1 and CDR2 are NNHNN and SYGAGS (reference sequence). J gave up 1 base and V 5 bases, and 1 base lay outside the gene matches. This CDR3 is CASGDWGNYAEQFF. The DNA read from the CDR3 is TGTGCCAGCGGGGACTGGGGCAACTATGCTGAGCAGTTC.

Only a few counts were recorded for this clone. The germline and genes are mouse ones. The read gets to within 1 residue of the CDR3 end, and the germline J gene fills in the rest. This chain links TRBV12-2 with TRBJ1-3; TRBD1 might be the D (6 bases). Germline-derived CDR1 and CDR2 are SGHLS and HYDKME. The V end was cut by 2 bases, the J end by 0 bases, with 16 bases between. The CDR3 has 17 amino acids. The part of the CDR3 DNA that was read is TGTGCCAGCTCTCCCCTTCCGGGACACTATTCTGGAAATACGCTCTAT. It encodes CASSPLPGHYSGNTLY. The complete CDR3 reads CASSPLPGHYSGNTLYF.

Judged by abundance, this clone is medium-sized. Genes here carry mouse names. The read is 1 residue too short to cover the CDR3 end, so that end is filled in from the germline J gene. Other DNA sequences in the same sample also yield this CDR3. The genes are TRBV26 and TRBJ1-3; D perhaps matches TRBD1 (6 bases). V was trimmed by 5 bases and J by 0 bases, leaving 8 bases between them. CDR3 length: 14 amino acids. Germline values: CDR1 KGHPV, CDR2 FQNQEV (reference sequence). The CDR3 protein is CASSRDISGNTLYF. Incomplete CDR3 DNA: TGTGCCAGCAGTAGGGACATTTCTGGAAATACGCTCTAT.

The sample holds one count of this clone. Here the gene names and germline are mouse. The read is 1 residue too short to cover the CDR3 end, so that end is filled in from the germline J gene. This specimen includes other DNA sequences encoding the same CDR3. The rearrangement joins TRBV26 to TRBJ1-2; maybe TRBD1 (5 bases). The CDR3 is made up of 12 amino acids. Looked up from germline, CDR1 is KGHPV and CDR2 is FQNQEV (reference sequence). The V gene lost 5 bases and the J gene lost 2 bases, with 6 bases spanning the gap. The CDR3 bases that were read are TGTGCCAGCAGTAGACAGAACTCCGACTACACC. This gives the protein CASSRQNSDYT. The full CDR3 sequence reads CASSRQNSDYTF.

With respect to this clone: Gene names and germline match the mouse. The CDR3 region is CAWSPYRVGNQAPLF. CDR3 DNA (partial): TGTGCCTGGAGTCCATACAGGGTTGGCAACCAGGCTCCGCTT. The chain joins TRBV31 to TRBJ1-5; D is perhaps TRBD1 (6 bases). Read data end 1 residue before the CDR3 end; the end is taken from the germline J gene. V dropped 1 base and J dropped 3 bases, with 13 bases sitting between them. From germline, CDR1 is GKSSPN and CDR2 SITVG. The CDR3 is 15 residues long. The whole variable domain, filled in from reference TRBV31 and TRBJ1-5, reads AQTIHQWPVAEIKAVGSPLSLGCTIKGKSSPNLYWYWQATGGTLQQLFYSITVGQVESVVQLNLSASRPKDDQFILSTEKLLLSHSGFYLCAWSPYRVGNQAPLFGEGTRLSVL.

Points on this clone: Gene names are the mouse ones. The DNA ends 1 residue before the CDR3 does, and the rest of the CDR3 is filled in from the germline J gene. This chain connects TRBV13-3 to TRBJ2-5, with a weak D call TRBD1 (6 bases). Trimming cost V 0 bases and J 0 bases, with 8 bases left between them. In germline, CDR1 is NNHDY, CDR2 SYVADS. The CDR3 is 15 residues long. CDR3 loop: CASSDAGTNQDTQYF. The sequenced part of the CDR3 DNA is TGTGCCAGCAGTGATGCCGGGACAAACCAAGACACCCAGTAC.

By share of the sample, this clone is medium-sized (0.01 to 0.1%). These gene names are mouse names. The read terminates 1 residue before the CDR3 end, so the remaining end is supplied by the germline J gene. This chain uses TRBV15 with TRBJ2-1; D gene ambiguous. The CDR3 has 14 residues. CDR1 SGHND and CDR2 FRSKSL come from the germline V gene. With 4 bases removed from V and 0 bases from J, the gap between germline ends came to 7 bases. CDR3 sequence: CASSSTLNYAEQFF. CDR3 DNA, as far as it was read: TGTGCCAGCAGTTCGACACTTAACTATGCTGAGCAGTTC.